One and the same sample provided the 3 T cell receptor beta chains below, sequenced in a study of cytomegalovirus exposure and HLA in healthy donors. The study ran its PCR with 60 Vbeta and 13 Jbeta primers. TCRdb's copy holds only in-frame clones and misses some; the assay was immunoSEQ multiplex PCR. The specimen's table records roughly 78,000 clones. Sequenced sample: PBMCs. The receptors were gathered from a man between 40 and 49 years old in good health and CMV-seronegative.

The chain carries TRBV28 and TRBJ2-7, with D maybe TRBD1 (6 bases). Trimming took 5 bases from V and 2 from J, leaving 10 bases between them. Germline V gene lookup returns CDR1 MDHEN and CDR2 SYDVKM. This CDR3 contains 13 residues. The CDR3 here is CASSLGQTYEQYF. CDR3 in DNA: TGTGCCAGCAGTCTTGGACAGACCTACGAGCAGTACTTC.

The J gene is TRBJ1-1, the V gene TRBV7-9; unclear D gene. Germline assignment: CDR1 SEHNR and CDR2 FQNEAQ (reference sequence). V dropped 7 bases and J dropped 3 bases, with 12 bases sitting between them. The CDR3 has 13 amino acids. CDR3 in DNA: TGTGCCAGCACCACTTCCGGGTACACTGAAGCTTTCTTT. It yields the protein CASTTSGYTEAFF.

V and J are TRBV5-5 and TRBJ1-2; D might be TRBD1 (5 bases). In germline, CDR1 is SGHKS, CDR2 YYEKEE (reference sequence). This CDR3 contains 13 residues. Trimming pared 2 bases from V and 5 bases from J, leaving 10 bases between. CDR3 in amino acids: CASSLNDRYGYTF. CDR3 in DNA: TGTGCCAGCAGCTTAAATGACAGATATGGCTACACCTTC.